The next 15 T cell receptor beta chains were all read from a single sample in a study of spatial heterogeneity in lung cancer. This sample's time point: blood at routine non-recurrence follow-up after resection. Sequencing covered unsorted whole RNA taken from tumor, nontumor lung or frozen PBMC. TCRdb called the 5' RACE reads again in MiXCR, with one record for every CDR3 protein. The repertoire holds more than 95,000 distinct CDR3 sequences, 12% seen once, with approximately 15% in the top ten. The sample here was PBMCs, taken at follow-up. These TCRs come from a male donor with early-stage non-small cell lung cancer.

Ten or more counts support this clonotype. This sequence joins TRBV29-1 and TRBJ2-7, with 7 positions matching TRBD1. The CDR3 contains 12 residues. Trimming took 3 bases from V and 3 from J; bases not matched to a gene: 2. The germline V gene has CDR1 SQVTM and CDR2 ANQGSEA. CDR3 in DNA: TGCAGCGTTGAGGCAGGGGGCTACGAGCAGTACTTC. Its protein is CSVEAGGYEQYF.

The chain is built from TRBV24-1 and TRBJ2-4; 7 nucleotides agree with TRBD1. Germline V CDR1 and CDR2: KGHDR, SFDVKD. The CDR3 is 13 amino acids. Trimming at V came to 5 bases and at J to 5 bases, leaving 2 bases not matched to a gene. Here the CDR3 DNA reads TGTGCCACCAGTGGACAGGGTGAAAACATTCAGTACTTC. This encodes CATSGQGENIQYF.

This clonotype was counted a few times. The chain recombines TRBV28 with TRBJ2-5; D is uncertain. The CDR3 spans 12 residues. In germline, CDR1 is MDHEN, CDR2 SYDVKM. Trimming removed 7 bases at V and 5 bases at J, with 11 bases between. DNA for the CDR3: TGTGCCAGCAAGTTTTTAGGGGAGACCCAGTACTTC. Translation: CASKFLGETQYF.

J is TRBJ1-2 and V is TRBV4-1; 8 bases align to TRBD1. CDR1 and CDR2 (germline): MGHRA, YSYEKL. V shed 2 bases, J shed 2 bases, and the junction held 7 bases outside the gene matches. The CDR3 sequence is 16 residues long. The CDR3: CASSQRTGRENYGYTF. CDR3 in DNA: TGCGCCAGCAGCCAACGGACAGGGAGGGAGAACTATGGCTACACCTTC.

This clonotype was found many times. The chain is built from TRBV7-2 and TRBJ2-3; D is undetermined. The CDR3 covers 14 residues. Germline V CDR1 and CDR2: SGHTA, FQGNSA. The V and J ends lost 1 base and 2 bases respectively, with 7 bases between them. The DNA for the CDR3 is TGTGCCAGCAGCTTAGGTTTCGCCACAGATACGCAGTATTTT. It is translated as CASSLGFATDTQYF.

The chain carries TRBV30 and TRBJ2-7; the D gene could be TRBD1 or TRBD2 (6 bases each). The CDR3 is 12 residues long. Germline V gene sequence: CDR1 GTSNPN, CDR2 SVGIG (reference sequence). The ends were cut back, 2 bases at V and 6 bases at J, with 11 bases in the middle. The DNA for the CDR3 is TGTGCCTGGAGTTCACAGGGAGGCGAGCAGTACTTC. This translates into CAWSSQGGEQYF.

The chain combines TRBV5-5 with TRBJ1-2; 7 nucleotides agree with TRBD1. Germline V gene data show CDR1 as SGHKS and CDR2 as YYEKEE (reference sequence). The length of the CDR3 is 14 residues. Losses at the gene ends were 2 bases for V and 8 bases for J; bases not matched to a gene: 9. For the CDR3, the DNA is TGTGCCAGCAGCTTCAACGCTGACAGGGCGGGCTACACCTTC. Encoded protein: CASSFNADRAGYTF.

This clonotype was recorded at least ten times. The chain carries TRBV11-2 and TRBJ1-1; weak D call: TRBD1 (6 bases). CDR1 and CDR2 (germline): SGHAT, FQNNGV. Trimming cost V 5 bases and J 5 bases, with 15 bases left between them. The CDR3 has 14 amino acids. The DNA for the CDR3 is TGTGCCAGCAGCCGCGGGGCAGGGGAGACTGAAGCTTTCTTT. It yields the protein CASSRGAGETEAFF.

There are many counts of this clonotype. The chain joins TRBV4-1 to TRBJ2-3, with TRBD1 as a possible D gene (5 bases). Trimming cost V 3 bases and J 1 base, with 11 bases left between them. The CDR3 runs 15 residues. The germline CDR1 and CDR2 sequences are MGHRA and YSYEKL. The CDR3, as DNA: TGCGCCAGCAGCCATTTTCAGGGTGGCACAGATACGCAGTATTTT. Translated: CASSHFQGGTDTQYF.

This clonotype was seen only a few times. V and J are TRBV7-9 and TRBJ2-3, with D maybe TRBD1 (6 bases). The CDR3 totals 16 residues. Trimming shortened V by 6 bases and J by 2 bases, and 18 bases separated the two germline ends. Per the germline V gene, CDR1 is SEHNR and CDR2 is FQNEAQ (reference sequence). CDR3 in amino acids: CASSSIRWDTTDTQYF. For the CDR3, the DNA is TGTGCCAGCAGTTCTATACGTTGGGACACCACAGATACGCAGTATTTT. Full variable domain (remainder filled in from reference TRBV7-9 and TRBJ2-3): DTGVSQNPRHKITKRGQNVTFRCDPISEHNRLYWYRQTLGQGPEFLTYFQNEAQLEKSRLLSDRFSAERPKGSFSTLEIQRTEQGDSAMYLCASSSIRWDTTDTQYFGPGTRLTVL.

This sequence joins TRBV25-1 and TRBJ1-4, with D perhaps TRBD1 (6 bases). The CDR3 loop spans 13 amino acids. CDR1 is MGHDK and CDR2 is SYGVNS in the germline V gene. Trimming shortened V by 10 bases and J by 5 bases, and 14 bases separated the two germline ends. CDR3 sequence (DNA): TGTGCCACTAGCGAGGGGGGAAATGAAAAACTGTTTTTT. It is translated as CATSEGGNEKLFF. The variable domain in full, with the rest retrieved from reference TRBV25-1 and TRBJ1-4, is EADIYQTPRYLVIGTGKKITLECSQTMGHDKMYWYQQDPGMELHLIHYSYGVNSTEKGDLSSESTVSRIRTEHFPLTLESARPSHTSQYLCATSEGGNEKLFFGSGTQLSVL.

This clonotype has a single count. The rearrangement joins TRBV6-1 to TRBJ1-2; tentative D call: TRBD1 (6 bases). The V end was cut by 5 bases, the J end by 4 bases, with 17 bases between. The CDR3 is made up of 15 amino acids. Germline loops: CDR1 MNHNS, CDR2 SASEGT. In nucleotides, the CDR3 is TGTGCCAGCAGTCCCCCGCCGGGGGCAATCTATGGCTACACCTTC. It encodes CASSPPPGAIYGYTF.

In this sample, this clonotype turned up a few times. The chain carries TRBV7-9 and TRBJ2-3; no clear D. The germline CDR1 and CDR2 sequences are SEHNR and FQNEAQ (reference sequence). The CDR3 sequence is 12 residues long. The V gene lost 5 bases and the J gene lost 5 bases, with 8 bases spanning the gap. The CDR3 coding sequence is TGTGCCAGCAGCCATTTCAGAGATACGCAGTATTTT. Its protein is CASSHFRDTQYF. Variable domain in full (rest from reference TRBV7-9 and TRBJ2-3): DTGVSQNPRHKITKRGQNVTFRCDPISEHNRLYWYRQTLGQGPEFLTYFQNEAQLEKSRLLSDRFSAERPKGSFSTLEIQRTEQGDSAMYLCASSHFRDTQYFGPGTRLTVL.

This clonotype was observed a few times. The chain combines TRBV5-1 with TRBJ1-1, with D maybe TRBD1 (6 bases). The germline V gene encodes CDR1 SGHRS and CDR2 YFSETQ. The CDR3 has 14 residues. V was cut by 1 base and J by 4 bases, with 11 bases left in between. The CDR3 region has the DNA TGCGCCAGCAGCTTGCCAGGGGTGGTCACTGAAGCTTTCTTT. Amino acid sequence: CASSLPGVVTEAFF.

This chain uses TRBV2 with TRBJ1-6, with TRBD1 matching 8 bases. The CDR3 spans 13 residues. Trimming at V came to 3 bases and at J to 9 bases, leaving 1 base not matched to a gene. Germline V lookup: CDR1 SNHLY, CDR2 FYNNEI. CDR3 region: CASSDRGPSPLHF. CDR3 DNA: TGTGCCAGCAGTGACAGGGGGCCTTCACCCCTCCACTTT.